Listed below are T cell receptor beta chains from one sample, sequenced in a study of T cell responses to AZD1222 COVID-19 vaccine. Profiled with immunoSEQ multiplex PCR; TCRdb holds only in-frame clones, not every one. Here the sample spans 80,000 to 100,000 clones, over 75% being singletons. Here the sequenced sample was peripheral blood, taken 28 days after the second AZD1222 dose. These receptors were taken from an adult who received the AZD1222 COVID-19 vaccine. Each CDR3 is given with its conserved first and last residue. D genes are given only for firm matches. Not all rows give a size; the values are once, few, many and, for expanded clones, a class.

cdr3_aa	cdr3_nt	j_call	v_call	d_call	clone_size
CASSGFLGNEQFF	TGCGCCAGCAGTGGCTTTTTGGGTAATGAGCAGTTCTTC	TRBJ2-1	TRBV10-1	NA	once
CASSLEGGVLNSPLHF	TGTGCCAGCAGCTTAGAGGGAGGGGTTCTTAATTCACCCCTCCACTTT	TRBJ1-6	TRBV7-2	NA	NA
CASSSRGYSNQPQHF	TGTGCCAGCAGCTCGAGGGGTTATAGCAATCAGCCCCAGCATTTT	TRBJ1-5	TRBV5-6	NA	NA
CASSWTGFEAETQYF	TGTGCCAGCAGCTGGACAGGGTTCGAGGCAGAGACCCAGTACTTC	TRBJ2-5	TRBV7-9	TRBD1	NA
CASSPIPGTVAGELFF	TGTGCCAGCTCACCGATTCCGGGAACGGTAGCCGGGGAGCTGTTTTTT	TRBJ2-2	TRBV18	NA	few
CACSRDRGTEAFF	TGTGCCTGTTCCCGGGACAGGGGGACTGAAGCTTTTTTT	TRBJ1-1	TRBV30	TRBD1	NA
CSASLAGVKDTQYF	TGCAGTGCTAGTCTAGCGGGAGTAAAAGATACGCAGTATTTT	TRBJ2-3	TRBV20-1	TRBD2	NA
CASSIDPGLASAKTQYF	TGCGCCAGCAGCATCGATCCGGGACTAGCGAGCGCCAAGACCCAGTACTTC	TRBJ2-5	TRBV5-1	TRBD2	NA
CAWSVNGNTIYF	TGTGCCTGGAGTGTAAACGGAAACACCATATATTTT	TRBJ1-3	TRBV30	NA	NA
CASRTSRSYEQYF	TGTGCCAGCAGAACTTCCCGCTCCTACGAGCAGTACTTC	TRBJ2-7	TRBV11-2	NA	NA
CASSQEMSESHYGYTF	TGTGCCAGCAGCCAAGAAATGTCAGAGAGCCACTATGGCTACACCTTC	TRBJ1-2	TRBV4-2	NA	NA
CASRTGTSNTGELFF	TGTGCCAGCAGAACTGGGACATCGAACACCGGGGAGCTGTTTTTT	TRBJ2-2	TRBV27	NA	NA
CASSLRPPPAATNEKLFF	TGTGCCAGCAGTTTAAGGCCCCCACCAGCTGCAACTAATGAAAAACTGTTTTTT	TRBJ1-4	TRBV27	NA	once
CASSLGSGVGNSPLHF	TGTGCCAGCAGCCTCGGGTCAGGGGTCGGTAATTCACCCCTCCACTTT	TRBJ1-6	TRBV7-9	NA	NA
CASSQGGLAPYEQYF	TGTGCCAGCAGCCAAGGGGGACTAGCGCCATACGAGCAGTACTTC	TRBJ2-7	TRBV3-1/TRBV3-2	TRBD2	NA
CASSLPGQGTYEQYF	TGTGCCAGTAGTCTTCCGGGACAGGGAACCTACGAGCAGTACTTC	TRBJ2-7	TRBV19	TRBD1	NA
CASSQGQGISYEQFF	TGTGCCAGCAGCCAGGGACAGGGGATCTCTTATGAGCAGTTCTTC	TRBJ2-1	TRBV7-6	TRBD1	NA
CAWSVSGGVETQYF	TGTGCCTGGAGTGTCTCGGGAGGAGTGGAGACCCAGTACTTC	TRBJ2-5	TRBV30	TRBD2	NA
CASSEGTGDTYEQYF	TGTGCCAGCAGTGAGGGGACAGGGGATACCTACGAGCAGTACTTC	TRBJ2-7	TRBV2	TRBD1	NA
CASSPGSAATNEKLFF	TGTGCCAGCTCACCGGGAAGTGCTGCAACTAATGAAAAACTGTTTTTT	TRBJ1-4	TRBV18	NA	NA
CASTPLVDYGYTF	TGTGCCAGCACCCCCCTTGTGGATTATGGCTACACCTTC	TRBJ1-2	TRBV12-3/TRBV12-4	NA	NA
CASSHQGALGQPQHF	TGTGCCAGCAGTCATCAGGGGGCTCTTGGTCAGCCCCAGCATTTT	TRBJ1-5	TRBV6-5	TRBD1	NA
CASSPGSSNQPQHF	TGTGCCAGCAGTCCAGGCAGTAGCAATCAGCCCCAGCATTTT	TRBJ1-5	TRBV3-1/TRBV3-2	NA	NA
CASSLTGTGVLKLFF	TGTGCCAGCAGCCTCACTGGGACAGGGGTCTTAAAACTGTTTTTT	TRBJ1-4	TRBV5-6	TRBD1	once
CATVEGPTYEQYF	TGTGCCACCGTGGAAGGCCCTACCTACGAGCAGTACTTC	TRBJ2-7	TRBV15	NA	NA
CASGYRLTGGELFF	TGTGCTAGTGGTTACAGGTTGACGGGCGGGGAGCTGTTTTTT	TRBJ2-2	TRBV12-5	NA	NA
CASRGPGGQPQHF	TGTGCCAGTAGGGGCCCAGGGGGTCAGCCCCAGCATTTT	TRBJ1-5	TRBV19	TRBD1	NA
CASSSIKGKGLGLYF	TGTGCCAGCAGTTCCATCAAGGGAAAAGGACTCGGGTTATATTTT	TRBJ1-3	TRBV27	NA	NA
CASRSRGLSGNTIYF	TGTGCCAGCAGATCCAGGGGGCTCTCTGGAAACACCATATATTTT	TRBJ1-3	TRBV14	TRBD1	NA
CASSLTSGGANTQYF	TGTGCCAGCAGCCTTACTAGCGGGGGGGCAAATACGCAGTATTTT	TRBJ2-3	TRBV7-9	TRBD2	once
CSASPDPYGYTF	TGCAGTGCTAGTCCGGACCCTTATGGCTACACCTTC	TRBJ1-2	TRBV20-1	NA	NA
CASSQPGEIYNEQFF	TGTGCCAGCAGCCAACCAGGGGAGATTTACAATGAGCAGTTCTTC	TRBJ2-1	TRBV16	NA	few
CASLRYLNTEAFF	TGTGCCAGCCTTCGATACCTAAACACTGAAGCTTTCTTT	TRBJ1-1	TRBV7-9	NA	NA
CASSLDLGTGPDGYTF	TGTGCCAGCAGCTTAGACCTTGGGACAGGGCCGGATGGCTACACCTTC	TRBJ1-2	TRBV7-9	TRBD1	NA
CASTNSPGANVLTF	TGTGCCAGCACAAACAGCCCTGGGGCCAACGTCCTGACTTTC	TRBJ2-6	TRBV2	NA	NA
CASTQWGQATEQYF	TGTGCCAGCACCCAATGGGGGCAGGCTACCGAGCAGTACTTC	TRBJ2-7	TRBV27	NA	NA
CASSLEHGYNEQFF	TGTGCCAGCAGCTTAGAACATGGTTACAATGAGCAGTTCTTC	TRBJ2-1	TRBV7-8	NA	NA
CASSSHRGYEQYF	TGTGCCAGCAGTTCCCACAGGGGTTACGAGCAGTACTTC	TRBJ2-7	TRBV6-5	TRBD1	few
CASSPNSPYNEQFF	TGTGCCAGCTCACCCAATTCCCCTTACAATGAGCAGTTCTTC	TRBJ2-1	TRBV18	NA	NA
CASSEGTSGTSTDTQYF	TGTGCCAGCAGTGAGGGGACTAGCGGGACTAGCACAGATACGCAGTATTTT	TRBJ2-3	TRBV6-1	TRBD2	NA
CAISEGNYEQYF	TGTGCCATCAGTGAAGGTAACTACGAGCAGTACTTC	TRBJ2-7	TRBV10-3	NA	NA
CASSYRAGNGYTF	TGTGCCAGCAGTTACAGAGCTGGGAATGGCTACACCTTC	TRBJ1-2	TRBV6-5	NA	NA
CSVESGLAGTRHEQYF	TGCAGCGTTGAATCCGGACTAGCAGGGACTCGACACGAGCAGTACTTC	TRBJ2-7	TRBV29-1	TRBD2	once
CSVQLGTGGGYTF	TGCAGCGTTCAACTCGGGACAGGGGGTGGCTACACCTTC	TRBJ1-2	TRBV29-1	TRBD1	NA
CSVWLGQGNNEQFF	TGCAGCGTTTGGTTGGGACAGGGAAACAATGAGCAGTTCTTC	TRBJ2-1	TRBV29-1	TRBD1	NA
CASSQNSATDTQYF	TGCGCCAGCAGCCAAAACAGCGCGACAGATACGCAGTATTTT	TRBJ2-3	TRBV4-1	NA	NA
CASSSPRGLQETQYF	TGTGCCAGCAGCTCCCCCAGGGGGTTACAAGAGACCCAGTACTTC	TRBJ2-5	TRBV7-9	TRBD1	NA
CASSEGEGDYHEQFF	TGTGCCAGCAGTGAAGGGGAAGGAGATTACCATGAGCAGTTCTTC	TRBJ2-1	TRBV2	NA	NA
CASSTGGRNEKLFF	TGTGCCAGCAGTACCGGTGGCCGTAATGAAAAACTGTTTTTT	TRBJ1-4	TRBV5-6	NA	NA
CASSYSTGVSGNTIYF	TGTGCCAGCAGTTACTCGACAGGGGTCAGTGGAAACACCATATATTTT	TRBJ1-3	TRBV6-5	TRBD1	NA
CASMGSKSGDTDTQYF	TGTGCCAGCATGGGTTCAAAAAGCGGGGACACAGATACGCAGTATTTT	TRBJ2-3	TRBV7-6	TRBD2	NA
CSVTGLGNNEQFF	TGCAGCGTGACGGGACTAGGGAACAATGAGCAGTTCTTC	TRBJ2-1	TRBV29-1	TRBD2	NA
CAWYDNYEQYF	TGTGCCTGGTATGACAACTACGAGCAGTACTTC	TRBJ2-7	TRBV30	NA	NA
CASGYRGRETQYF	TGTGCCAGCGGATACAGGGGGCGGGAGACCCAGTACTTC	TRBJ2-5	TRBV28	TRBD1	NA
CASSLGRGQGGFTGELFF	TGTGCCAGCAGCTTAGGTCGCGGTCAGGGAGGATTCACCGGGGAGCTGTTTTTT	TRBJ2-2	TRBV7-2	NA	NA
CASSPPRDNLADTQYF	TGTGCCAGCTCACCACCGCGGGACAATTTAGCAGATACGCAGTATTTT	TRBJ2-3	TRBV18	NA	NA
CASSSPGLEDEQYF	TGTGCCAGCAGCTCGCCGGGACTAGAGGACGAGCAGTACTTC	TRBJ2-7	TRBV5-4	TRBD2	NA